This TCR beta chain came from a study of blood T cell repertoires in COVID-19. As for the study in general: The United States, Italy and Spain supplied acute and convalescent COVID-19 samples. PBMCs, B-cell-depleted T cells, or T cells provided the cDNA or gDNA that made up the material.

The germline V gene has CDR1 SQVTM and CDR2 ANQGSEA. Trimming took off 4 bases at V and 7 bases at J, with 7 bases between the two ends. The CDR3 is 10 amino acids. Per the original methods: Amplification from reference gene primers served as the basis for estimated nucleated cell counts. The protocol was immunoSEQ multiplex PCR, while the TCRdb copy is restricted to in-frame clones and leaves out a portion. V, J and clone size were drawn from that table, and D and trimming were deduced from the DNA. Found here are some 50,000 clones, about nine tenths of them singletons; the top ten hold 5.5% to 7.5%.

Sequencing input: peripheral blood. The chain employs TRBV29-1 and TRBJ1-1; D is unresolved. The TCR sequence derives from a man in his forties with acute or convalescent COVID-19. Here the CDR3 DNA reads TGCAGCGTTGCTCAGATTGAAGCTTTCTTT. Protein sequence: CSVAQIEAFF.